What follows is one T cell receptor beta chain and its context. These data belong to a study of blood T cells in healthy people across ages. Researchers collected around 11 milliliters of peripheral blood from every single donor. Looked up from germline, CDR1 is MGHDK and CDR2 is SYGVNS. The V gene lost 6 bases and the J gene lost 3 bases, with 14 bases spanning the gap. The CDR3 is 14 amino acids. The use of a sample-barcoded 5' primer and a J-beta primer mix characterized a second PCR of about 7 to 12 cycles. Each cDNA molecule carried a tag from a template-switch adaptor that contained 12 random nucleotides. MiXCR, run by TCRdb on the 5' RACE reads, gives a single entry per CDR3 protein. The sample holds hundreds of thousands of distinct CDR3 sequences, roughly 53% seen once.

The TCR comes from a man in his sixties in good health. Material for sequencing was blood. The V gene is TRBV25-1, the J gene TRBJ1-2, with D unclear. The CDR3: CASRAQWSHYGYTF. Here the CDR3 DNA reads TGTGCCAGCAGGGCCCAGTGGAGCCACTATGGCTACACCTTC.